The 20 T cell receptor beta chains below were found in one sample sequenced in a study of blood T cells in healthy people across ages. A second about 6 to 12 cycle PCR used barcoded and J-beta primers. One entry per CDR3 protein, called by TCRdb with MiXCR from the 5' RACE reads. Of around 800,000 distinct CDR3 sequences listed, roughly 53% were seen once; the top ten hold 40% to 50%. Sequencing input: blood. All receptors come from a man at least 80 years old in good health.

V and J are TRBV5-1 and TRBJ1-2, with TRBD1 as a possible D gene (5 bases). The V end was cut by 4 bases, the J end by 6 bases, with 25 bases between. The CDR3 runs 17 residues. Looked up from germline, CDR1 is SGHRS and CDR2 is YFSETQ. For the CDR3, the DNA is TGCGCCAGCAGCCCAATGGGCAGGGCAGGGCGTCGCCATGGCTACACCTTC. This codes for CASSPMGRAGRRHGYTF.

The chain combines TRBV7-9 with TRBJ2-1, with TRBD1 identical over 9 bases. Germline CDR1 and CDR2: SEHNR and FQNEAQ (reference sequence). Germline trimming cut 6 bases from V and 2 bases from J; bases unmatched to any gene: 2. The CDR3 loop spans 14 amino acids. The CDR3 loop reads CASRGQGTYNEQFF. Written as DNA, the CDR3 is TGTGCCAGCAGGGGACAGGGAACCTACAATGAGCAGTTCTTC.

This CDR3 reads CAISQWAQETQYF. For the CDR3, the DNA is TGTGCCATCAGCCAGTGGGCCCAAGAGACCCAGTACTTC. The chain couples TRBV10-3 to TRBJ2-5; no definite D call. This CDR3 comprises 13 residues. V was pared by 6 bases and J by 1 base, with 9 bases between. Looked up from germline, CDR1 is ENHRY and CDR2 is SYGVKD.

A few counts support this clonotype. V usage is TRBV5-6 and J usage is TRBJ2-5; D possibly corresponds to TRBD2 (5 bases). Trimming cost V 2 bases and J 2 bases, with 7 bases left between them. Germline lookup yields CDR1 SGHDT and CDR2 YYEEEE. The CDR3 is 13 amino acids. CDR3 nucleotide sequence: TGTGCCAGCAGCTTCGGGGAACAAGAGACCCAGTACTTC. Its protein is CASSFGEQETQYF.

CDR3 nucleotides: TGCAGTGCTAGAGGGAGGACTTCAGGGGAAAAGACCCAGTACTTC. It specifies CSARGRTSGEKTQYF. This chain connects TRBV20-1 to TRBJ2-7; D may be TRBD1 (6 bases). The J call could be wrong; TRBJ2-5 is a better fit for the DNA end. This CDR3 region has 15 residues. Germline V gene lookup returns CDR1 DFQATT and CDR2 SNEGSKA (reference sequence).

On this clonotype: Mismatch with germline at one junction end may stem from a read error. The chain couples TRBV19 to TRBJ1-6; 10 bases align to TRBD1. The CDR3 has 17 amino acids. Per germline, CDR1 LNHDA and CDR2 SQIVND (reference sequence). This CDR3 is CASSIDGTGAYHSPLHF. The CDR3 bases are TGTGCCAGTAGTATAGACGGGACAGGGGCCTATCATTCACCCCTCCACTTT.

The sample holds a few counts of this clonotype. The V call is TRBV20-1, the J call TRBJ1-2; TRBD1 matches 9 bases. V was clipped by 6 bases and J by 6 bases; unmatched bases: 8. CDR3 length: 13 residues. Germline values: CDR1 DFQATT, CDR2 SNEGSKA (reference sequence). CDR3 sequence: CSAPPWTGDGYTF. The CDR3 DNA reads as TGCAGTGCCCCCCCTTGGACAGGGGATGGCTACACCTTC.

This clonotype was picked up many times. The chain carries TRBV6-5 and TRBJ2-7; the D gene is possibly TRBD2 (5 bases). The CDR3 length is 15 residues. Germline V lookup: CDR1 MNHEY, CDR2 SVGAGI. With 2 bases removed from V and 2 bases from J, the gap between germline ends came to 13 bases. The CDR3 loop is CASSYGGSGAYEQYF. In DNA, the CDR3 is TGTGCCAGCAGTTACGGTGGGTCCGGGGCCTACGAGCAGTACTTC.

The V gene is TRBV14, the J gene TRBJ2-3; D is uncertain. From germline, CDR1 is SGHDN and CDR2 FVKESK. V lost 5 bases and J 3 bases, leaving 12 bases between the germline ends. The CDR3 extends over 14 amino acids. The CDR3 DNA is TGTGCCAGCAGCTTCCTGTCGTCGACAGATACGCAGTATTTT. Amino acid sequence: CASSFLSSTDTQYF.

The CDR3: CASSEGAVGQETQYF. The CDR3 nucleotides are TGTGCCAGCAGTGAGGGGGCGGTAGGGCAAGAGACCCAGTACTTC. The gene calls are TRBV2 and TRBJ2-5, with TRBD1 as a possible D gene (6 bases). CDR1 is SNHLY, CDR2 FYNNEI, per germline. Trimming cost V 3 bases and J 2 bases, with 13 bases left between them. The CDR3 extends over 15 amino acids.

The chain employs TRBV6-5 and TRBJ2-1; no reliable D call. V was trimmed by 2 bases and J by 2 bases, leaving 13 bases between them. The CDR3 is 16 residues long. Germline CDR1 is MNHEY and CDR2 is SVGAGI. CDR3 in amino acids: CASSYTPEPAYNEQFF. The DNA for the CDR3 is TGTGCCAGCAGTTACACTCCGGAGCCGGCCTACAATGAGCAGTTCTTC.

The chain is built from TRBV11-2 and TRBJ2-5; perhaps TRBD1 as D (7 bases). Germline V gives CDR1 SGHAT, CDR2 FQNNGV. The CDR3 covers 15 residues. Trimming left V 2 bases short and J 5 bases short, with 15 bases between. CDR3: CASSLTGDAGETQYF. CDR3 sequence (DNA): TGTGCCAGCAGCTTAACAGGGGATGCGGGGGAGACCCAGTACTTC.

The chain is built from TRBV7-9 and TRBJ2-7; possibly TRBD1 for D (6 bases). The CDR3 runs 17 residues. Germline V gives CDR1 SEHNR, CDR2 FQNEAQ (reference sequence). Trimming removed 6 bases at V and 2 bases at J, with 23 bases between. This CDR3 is CASRPGEGDTLTYEQYF. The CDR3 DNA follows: TGTGCCAGCAGACCCGGCGAGGGGGATACTCTAACCTACGAGCAGTACTTC. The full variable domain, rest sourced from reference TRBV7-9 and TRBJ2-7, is DTGVSQNPRHKITKRGQNVTFRCDPISEHNRLYWYRQTLGQGPEFLTYFQNEAQLEKSRLLSDRFSAERPKGSFSTLEIQRTEQGDSAMYLCASRPGEGDTLTYEQYFGPGTRLTVT.

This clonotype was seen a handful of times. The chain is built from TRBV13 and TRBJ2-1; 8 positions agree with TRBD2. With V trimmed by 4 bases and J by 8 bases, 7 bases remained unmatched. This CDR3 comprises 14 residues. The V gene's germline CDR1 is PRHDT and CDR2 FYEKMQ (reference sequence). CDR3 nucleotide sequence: TGTGCCAGCAGCTCCCGACTAGCGCGGTATGAGCAGTTCTTC. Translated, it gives CASSSRLARYEQFF.

The CDR3 sequence: CASSFLDSGRASSYNEQFF. In DNA, the CDR3 is TGTGCCAGCAGCTTCCTGGACTCGGGACGAGCGAGCTCCTACAATGAGCAGTTCTTC. This rearrangement joins TRBV7-2 to TRBJ2-1; D tentatively fits TRBD1 or TRBD2 (5 bases each). The CDR3 length is 19 residues. Germline values: CDR1 SGHTA, CDR2 FQGNSA. V was trimmed by 3 bases and J by 0 bases, leaving 21 bases between them.

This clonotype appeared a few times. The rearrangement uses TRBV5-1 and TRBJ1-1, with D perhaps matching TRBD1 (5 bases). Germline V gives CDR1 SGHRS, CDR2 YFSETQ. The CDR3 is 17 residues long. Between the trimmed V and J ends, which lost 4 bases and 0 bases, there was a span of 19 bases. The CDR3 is CASSPTGTEFMNTEAFF. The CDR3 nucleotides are TGCGCCAGCAGCCCCACCGGGACGGAGTTTATGAACACTGAAGCTTTCTTT.

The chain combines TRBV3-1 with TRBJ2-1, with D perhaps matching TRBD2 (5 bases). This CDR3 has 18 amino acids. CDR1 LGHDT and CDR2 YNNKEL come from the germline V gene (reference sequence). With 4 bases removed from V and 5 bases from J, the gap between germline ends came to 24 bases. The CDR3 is CASSRPKPSDWKDNEQFF. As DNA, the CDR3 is TGTGCCAGCAGCCGACCGAAACCCTCGGACTGGAAGGACAATGAGCAGTTCTTC.

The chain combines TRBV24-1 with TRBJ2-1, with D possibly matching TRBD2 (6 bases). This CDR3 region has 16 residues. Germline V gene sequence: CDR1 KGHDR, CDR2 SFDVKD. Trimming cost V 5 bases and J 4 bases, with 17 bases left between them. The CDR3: CATSVKLGGEYNEQFF. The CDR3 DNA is TGTGCCACCAGTGTCAAACTCGGCGGGGAATACAATGAGCAGTTCTTC.

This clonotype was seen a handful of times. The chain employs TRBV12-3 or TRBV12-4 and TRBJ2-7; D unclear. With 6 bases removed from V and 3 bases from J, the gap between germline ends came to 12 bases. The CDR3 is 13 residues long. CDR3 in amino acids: CASSPTDLYEQYF. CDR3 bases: TGTGCCAGCAGCCCGACCGACCTCTACGAGCAGTACTTC.

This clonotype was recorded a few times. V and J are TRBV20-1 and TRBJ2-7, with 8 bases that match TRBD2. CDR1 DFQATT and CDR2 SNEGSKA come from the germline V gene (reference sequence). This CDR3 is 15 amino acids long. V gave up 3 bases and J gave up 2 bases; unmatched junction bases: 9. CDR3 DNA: TGCAGTGCTAGGACCCGGGAGGGCCCCACCTACGAGCAGTACTTC. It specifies CSARTREGPTYEQYF.